These T cell receptor beta chains were read from a single sample in a study of blood T cell repertoires in COVID-19. Clones were sequenced by immunoSEQ multiplex PCR, and TCRdb holds only the in-frame ones, with some missing. Among fewer than 300,000 clones listed, 85% were seen once. Sequencing was carried out using PBMCs or T cells enriched from blood (not recorded which). The receptors were sampled from a woman aged 50 to 65 who had recovered from COVID-19. Both conserved end residues are part of each CDR3. The D gene is left open where the match is weak. Not every row has a clone size; where given, it reads once, few, many or a size class.

TRBJ2-7 | . | once | TRBV19 | CASSIDRGEQYF | TGTGCCAGTAGTATAGATCGGGGCGAGCAGTACTTC
TRBJ1-5 | . | . | TRBV12-5 | CASGLVRFPAGSRPQHF | TGTGCTAGTGGTTTGGTACGATTTCCCGCGGGCAGCCGGCCCCAGCATTTT
TRBJ2-7 | TRBD2 | . | TRBV9 | CASSPLAGALEQYF | TGTGCCAGCAGCCCTCTAGCGGGAGCGCTCGAGCAGTACTTC
TRBJ1-4 | TRBD1 | . | TRBV30 | CAWSNAGYRGRIGLREKLFF | TGTGCCTGGAGTAACGCGGGGTACAGGGGGCGTATAGGTTTGCGTGAAAAACTGTTTTTT
TRBJ1-3 | . | . | TRBV30 | CAWKTGNSGNTIYF | TGTGCCTGGAAGACAGGCAACTCTGGAAACACCATATATTTT
TRBJ2-1 | . | . | TRBV7-3 | CASSFGQYNEQFF | TGTGCCAGCAGCTTTGGACAGTACAATGAGCAGTTCTTC
TRBJ1-5 | . | . | TRBV5-6 | CASKRGGGDQPQHF | TGTGCCAGTAAGCGGGGGGGTGGTGATCAGCCCCAGCATTTT
TRBJ1-6 | TRBD1 | . | TRBV2 | CASRTGGSSPLHF | TGTGCCAGCAGGACAGGGGGATCTTCACCCCTCCACTTT
TRBJ1-1 | . | . | TRBV7-9 | CASSFWETEAFF | TGTGCCAGCAGCTTTTGGGAGACTGAAGCTTTCTTT
TRBJ2-5 | . | . | TRBV7-2 | CASSFMGGKETQYF | TGTGCCAGCAGCTTCATGGGGGGAAAAGAGACCCAGTACTTC
TRBJ2-7 | TRBD2 | . | TRBV18 | CASSPRLTGGRVEQYF | TGTGCCAGCTCACCACGGCTCACGGGAGGGCGGGTCGAGCAGTACTTC
TRBJ2-7 | TRBD2 | once | TRBV4-2 | CASSQLAGPYEQYF | TGTGCCAGCAGCCAACTAGCGGGACCCTACGAGCAGTACTTC
TRBJ2-7 | . | . | TRBV6-5 | CASKRLSRSYEQYF | TGTGCCAGCAAAAGACTCTCTCGGTCCTACGAGCAGTACTTC
TRBJ1-1 | . | . | TRBV7-6 | CASSLGRENTEAFF | TGTGCCAGCAGCTTAGGGAGAGAAAACACTGAAGCTTTCTTT
TRBJ2-7 | TRBD2 | . | TRBV6-2/TRBV6-3 | CASSLQREGPYEQYF | TGTGCCAGCAGCCTCCAGCGGGAGGGCCCCTACGAGCAGTACTTC
TRBJ1-5 | . | once | TRBV2 | CASSAAGGLNQPQHF | TGTGCCAGCAGCGCGGCCGGGGGGCTAAATCAGCCCCAGCATTTT
TRBJ1-4 | TRBD1 | . | TRBV7-8 | CASSSGQGAGLEKLFF | TGTGCCAGCAGCTCCGGACAGGGCGCGGGGCTTGAAAAACTGTTTTTT
TRBJ1-4 | . | . | TRBV2 | CASRPPRATNEKLFF | TGTGCCAGCAGGCCCCCCCGCGCAACTAATGAAAAACTGTTTTTT
TRBJ2-2 | . | . | TRBV19 | CASNQQTNTGELFF | TGTGCCAGTAATCAACAGACCAACACCGGGGAGCTGTTTTTT
TRBJ1-5 | . | . | TRBV5-1 | CASSLIYGQPQHF | TGCGCCAGCAGCTTGATCTATGGTCAGCCCCAGCATTTT
TRBJ2-5 | . | . | TRBV20-1 | CSAPQGETQYF | TGCAGTGCTCCCCAGGGAGAGACCCAGTACTTC
TRBJ1-6 | . | . | TRBV5-1 | CASSLTATSSPLHF | TGCGCCAGCAGCTTGACAGCCACCTCTTCACCCCTCCACTTT
TRBJ2-7 | . | . | TRBV6-5 | CASSPRSYEQYF | TGTGCCAGCAGCCCGCGCTCCTACGAGCAGTACTTC
TRBJ1-2 | TRBD1 | . | TRBV14 | CASSQTGGDGGYTF | TGTGCCAGCAGCCAAACAGGGGGCGACGGTGGCTACACCTTC
TRBJ2-6 | . | . | TRBV4-1 | CASSQDQQVRAGANVLTF | TGCGCCAGCAGCCAAGATCAGCAGGTGAGGGCTGGGGCCAACGTCCTGACTTTC
TRBJ1-2 | TRBD1 | few | TRBV10-1 | CASSATGSYGYTF | TGCGCCAGCAGCGCGACAGGGTCCTATGGCTACACCTTC
TRBJ1-1 | . | . | TRBV5-5 | CASSLAHTTTEAFF | TGTGCCAGCAGCTTGGCACACACCACGACTGAAGCTTTCTTT
TRBJ2-1 | TRBD1 | . | TRBV5-1 | CATSVQGALNEQFF | TGCGCCACCTCCGTTCAGGGGGCATTAAATGAGCAGTTCTTC
TRBJ1-2 | . | once | TRBV19 | CASSIERDTANYGYTF | TGTGCCAGTAGTATAGAACGGGACACCGCTAACTATGGCTACACCTTC
TRBJ2-3 | . | . | TRBV5-1 | CASSFGGRSDTQYF | TGCGCCAGCAGCTTCGGTGGTCGGTCAGATACGCAGTATTTT
TRBJ1-4 | . | few | TRBV28 | CASRTATNEKLFF | TGTGCCAGCAGAACGGCAACTAATGAAAAACTGTTTTTT
TRBJ1-4 | . | . | TRBV5-5 | CASSLRGTNEKLFF | TGTGCCAGCAGCTTGAGGGGGACTAATGAAAAACTGTTTTTT
TRBJ2-2 | TRBD2 | . | TRBV11-2 | CASSLIGRGTTGELFF | TGTGCCAGCAGCTTGATCGGGAGGGGTACCACCGGGGAGCTGTTTTTT
TRBJ1-5 | TRBD1 | once | TRBV28 | CASSFGQARNQPQHF | TGTGCCAGCAGTTTCGGACAGGCCAGGAATCAGCCCCAGCATTTT
TRBJ1-6 | . | . | TRBV7-9 | CANEPGTANSPLHF | TGTGCCAACGAACCGGGAACCGCTAATTCACCCCTCCACTTT
TRBJ1-2 | . | . | TRBV28 | CASSLLPGMDSYGYTF | TGTGCCAGCAGTTTATTGCCAGGGATGGATTCCTATGGCTACACCTTC
TRBJ1-1 | TRBD1 | . | TRBV27 | CASSLDRGVTEAFF | TGTGCCAGCAGTCTTGACAGGGGTGTGACTGAAGCTTTCTTT
TRBJ1-1 | . | . | TRBV4-3 | CASSQDSREAPEAFF | TGCGCCAGCAGCCAAGATAGTAGAGAGGCCCCTGAAGCTTTCTTT
TRBJ2-2 | . | . | TRBV7-2 | CASSGANTGELFF | TGTGCCAGCAGCGGAGCGAACACCGGGGAGCTGTTTTTT
TRBJ2-2 | TRBD1 | . | TRBV19 | CASSIIVGQGAAGELFF | TGTGCCAGTAGTATTATCGTCGGACAGGGGGCAGCCGGGGAGCTGTTTTTT
TRBJ1-2 | . | . | TRBV29-1 | CSVEGGGLGYTF | TGCAGCGTTGAGGGGGGGGGCCTTGGCTACACCTTC
TRBJ1-1 | . | . | TRBV5-1 | CASSLEAPRNTEAFF | TGCGCCAGCAGCTTGGAAGCTCCGCGGAACACTGAAGCTTTCTTT
TRBJ1-1 | . | . | TRBV7-9 | CASSTSEAFF | TGTGCCAGCAGCACAAGTGAAGCTTTCTTT
TRBJ2-5 | . | . | TRBV6-5 | CASSYSFRNQETQYF | TGTGCCAGCAGTTACTCGTTCAGGAACCAAGAGACCCAGTACTTC
TRBJ2-7 | TRBD2 | few | TRBV27 | CASSFRTSAYEQYF | TGTGCCAGCAGTTTCCGGACTAGCGCTTACGAGCAGTACTTC
TRBJ2-1 | TRBD2 | . | TRBV10-2 | CASSETGSSGTLYNEQFF | TGCGCCAGCAGTGAGACGGGGAGTAGCGGGACGCTCTACAATGAGCAGTTCTTC
TRBJ1-6 | TRBD1 | . | TRBV18 | CASSPDRLNSPLHF | TGTGCCAGCTCACCGGACAGGTTAAATTCACCCCTCCACTTT
TRBJ1-1 | . | . | TRBV9 | CASSVVVNGDTEAFF | TGTGCCAGCAGCGTCGTAGTGAACGGGGACACTGAAGCTTTCTTT
TRBJ2-5 | . | . | TRBV29-1 | CGGVYQETQYF | TGCGGAGGGGTGTACCAAGAGACCCAGTACTTC
TRBJ2-6 | . | few | TRBV6-1 | CASSDNSGANVLTF | TGTGCCAGCAGTGACAACTCTGGGGCCAACGTCCTGACTTTC
TRBJ2-1 | TRBD2 | . | TRBV19 | CASSMVSSGRLNEQFF | TGTGCCAGTAGTATGGTGTCTAGCGGGAGACTTAATGAGCAGTTCTTC
TRBJ2-1 | TRBD2 | . | TRBV7-3 | CASSPGLAGGIGEQFF | TGTGCCAGCAGCCCGGGACTAGCGGGGGGGATAGGTGAGCAGTTCTTC
TRBJ1-1 | . | . | TRBV7-9 | CASSPSEAFF | TGTGCCAGCAGCCCATCTGAAGCTTTCTTT